This T cell receptor beta chain stems from a study of blood T cell repertoires in COVID-19. Trimming removed 2 bases from V and 4 bases from J, with 5 bases in between. The CDR3 is 13 amino acids. Per the germline V gene, CDR1 is ENHRY and CDR2 is SYGVKD. The data were produced by immunoSEQ multiplex PCR, yet TCRdb's version contains in-frame clones alone and is incomplete. The data hold a few hundred thousand clones, with roughly 87% observed a single time. The sequence derives from a young man who had recovered from COVID-19. The specimen sequenced was PBMCs or T cells enriched from blood (not recorded which). The V gene is TRBV10-3, the J gene TRBJ2-2; D not resolved. Written as DNA, the CDR3 is TGTGCCATCAGTGAGACCGGCACCGGGGAGCTGTTTTTT. This translates into CAISETGTGELFF.